This T cell receptor (beta chain) emerged from a study of response to subunit inactivated influenza vaccine. Notes on the study in general: After each seasonal influenza vaccination, few new T cells are recruited, the authors suggested.

Comments on this clonotype: Its specificity is unknown.

With 5 bases clipped from V and 2 bases from J, the junction kept 13 bases outside the gene matches. Per the germline V gene, CDR1 is MNHNS and CDR2 is SASEGT. CDR3 length: 18 residues. TCRdb redid the calling of the RT-PCR reads with MiXCR, one entry per CDR3 protein. The sample gives 610,000 or so distinct CDR3 sequences, about 15% of which show up once; around 10% is in the top ten. The sample here was PBMCs from blood, taken about 13 days after vaccination. This TCR came from a man aged 45-60 years who received an inactivated influenza vaccine. The J gene is TRBJ2-1, the V gene TRBV6-1, with 9 positions matching TRBD1. The CDR3 spells CASSLLPPGQGAYNEQFF. The CDR3 bases are TGTGCCAGCAGTCTCCTCCCTCCGGGACAGGGAGCCTACAATGAGCAGTTCTTC.